These 29 T cell receptor beta chains share one sample of origin, sequenced in a study of human T cells and chemical hapten exposure. The time point is: patch test 1, 2 weeks after DPC sensitization. Treatment noted: therapeutic diphenylcyclopropenone sensitization with weekly scalp DPC. One entry per CDR3 protein, called by TCRdb with MiXCR from the RACE reads. In the table there are 300,000 to 350,000 distinct CDR3 sequences, around 6.9% of which are singletons. The sample consisted of whole blood, taken in connection with sensitization to the hapten diphenylcyclopropenone (DPC). These receptors all come from a woman under 30 with alopecia areata. Some clones in this sample may be carry-over from other donors' samples.

This clonotype was recorded many times. The chain couples TRBV7-9 to TRBJ2-4; D not resolved. Germline values: CDR1 SEHNR, CDR2 FQNEAQ (reference sequence). V was pared by 2 bases and J by 0 bases, with 8 bases between. The CDR3 consists of 15 residues. The CDR3 loop reads CASSLPGTAKNIQYF. CDR3 DNA: TGTGCCAGCAGCTTACCGGGCACAGCCAAAAACATTCAGTACTTC.

This clonotype has more than one count but fewer than ten. This chain uses TRBV6-5 with TRBJ1-3; D remains ambiguous. Trimming took off 5 bases at V and 0 bases at J, with 14 bases between the two ends. The germline V gene encodes CDR1 MNHEY and CDR2 SVGAGI. This CDR3 is built from 16 residues. As DNA, the CDR3 is TGTGCCAGCAGTGGATCTAGGAGGGACTCTGGAAACACCATATATTTT. This sequence encodes CASSGSRRDSGNTIYF.

V is TRBV24-1 and J is TRBJ2-3; D unresolved. The ends were cut back, 5 bases at V and 6 bases at J, with 14 bases in the middle. This CDR3 is built from 14 residues. Looked up from germline, CDR1 is KGHDR and CDR2 is SFDVKD. CDR3 protein: CATSGERVSDTQYF. CDR3 in DNA: TGTGCCACCAGTGGGGAAAGGGTGAGCGATACGCAGTATTTT.

The V gene is TRBV6-5, the J gene TRBJ1-2; the match to TRBD1 covers 7 bases. Trimming at V came to 2 bases and at J to 3 bases, leaving 3 bases not matched to a gene. This CDR3 has 14 amino acids. Germline loops: CDR1 MNHEY, CDR2 SVGAGI. CDR3 bases: TGTGCCAGCAGTTACAGGGGGCAGGACTATGGCTACACCTTC. Amino acids: CASSYRGQDYGYTF.

This clonotype has at least ten counts. The chain is built from TRBV2 and TRBJ2-1; 7 bases are shared with TRBD2. The germline CDR1 and CDR2 sequences are SNHLY and FYNNEI. This CDR3 is 15 amino acids long. Trimming took 3 bases from V and 5 from J; bases not matched to a gene: 7. The CDR3 here is CASSDLAAGHNEQFF. In DNA form, the CDR3 reads TGTGCCAGCAGTGATCTAGCGGCTGGCCACAATGAGCAGTTCTTC. Full variable domain (outside the CDR3, taken from reference TRBV2 and TRBJ2-1): EPEVTQTPSHQVTQMGQEVILRCVPISNHLYFYWYRQILGQKVEFLVSFYNNEISEKSEIFDDQFSVERPDGSNFTLKIRSTKLEDSAMYFCASSDLAAGHNEQFFGPGTRLTVL.

This clonotype was seen a handful of times. This chain connects TRBV7-2 to TRBJ1-5; no firm D call. This CDR3 comprises 12 residues. CDR1 and CDR2 (germline): SGHTA, FQGNSA. The germline V and J ends were trimmed by 4 bases and 5 bases, with 6 bases remaining between them. The CDR3: CASSSPDQPQHF. The DNA of the CDR3 is TGTGCCAGCAGCTCTCCAGATCAGCCCCAGCATTTT.

This clonotype has only a few counts. The chain recombines TRBV12-3 or TRBV12-4 with TRBJ1-5; the D gene is possibly TRBD1 (5 bases). Trimming removed 3 bases from V and 3 bases from J, with 12 bases in between. This CDR3 is built from 15 residues. CDR3 nucleotides: TGTGCCAGCAGTTTGGGACTGGAGCTCAATCAGCCCCAGCATTTT. As protein: CASSLGLELNQPQHF.

This clonotype was seen at least ten times. The CDR3 spells CASSLRGPGTDTQYF. The DNA of the CDR3 is TGTGCCAGCAGTTTGAGGGGGCCCGGCACAGATACGCAGTATTTT. The chain links TRBV12-3 or TRBV12-4 to TRBJ2-3, with 7 bases that match TRBD1. V was pared by 3 bases and J by 1 base, with 4 bases of the junction left unmatched. The CDR3 has 15 residues.

This clonotype occurred many times. The V call is TRBV29-1, the J call TRBJ2-2, with 8 bases lining up with TRBD2. This CDR3 region has 14 residues. Germline-derived CDR1 and CDR2 are SQVTM and ANQGSEA. Trimming took 4 bases from V and 7 from J; bases not matched to a gene: 8. The DNA of the CDR3 is TGCAGCGTTGGTATGACTAGCGTATTCGGGGAGCTGTTTTTT. This translates into CSVGMTSVFGELFF.

This clonotype was recorded a few times. V usage is TRBV29-1 and J usage is TRBJ1-1; 9 positions agree with TRBD1. Per the germline V gene, CDR1 is SQVTM and CDR2 is ANQGSEA. J was trimmed by 0 bases and V by 4 bases; bases with no gene match: 6. The CDR3 covers 15 residues. This chain's CDR3 is CSVVPWTGVNTEAFF. DNA of the CDR3: TGCAGCGTTGTGCCCTGGACAGGGGTGAACACTGAAGCTTTCTTT.

This clonotype occurred a few times. This chain links TRBV9 with TRBJ2-3; TRBD1 is a possible D gene (6 bases). Trimming cost V 2 bases and J 4 bases, with 11 bases left between them. This CDR3 spans 14 amino acids. Germline assignment: CDR1 SGDLS and CDR2 YYNGEE. The CDR3 DNA is TGTGCCAGCAGCGTCTCGGGACAACCAGATACGCAGTATTTT. This encodes CASSVSGQPDTQYF.

The J gene is TRBJ2-3, the V gene TRBV5-1; D is possibly TRBD1 (8 bases). The CDR3 contains 15 residues. From germline, CDR1 is SGHRS and CDR2 YFSETQ. Between the trimmed V and J ends, which lost 4 bases and 4 bases, there was a span of 16 bases. The CDR3 region has the DNA TGCGCCAGCAGCGCGGGGGACAGGCCGTCAGATACGCAGTATTTT. Translation: CASSAGDRPSDTQYF.

This clonotype was recorded a few times. The chain employs TRBV6-4 and TRBJ1-1; D is ambiguous. V lost 3 bases and J lost 1, with 6 bases in between. The CDR3 sequence is 13 residues long. Germline V gives CDR1 MRHNA, CDR2 SNTAGT. The CDR3 sequence: CASSEWGNTEAFF. CDR3 in DNA: TGTGCCAGCAGTGAATGGGGGAACACTGAAGCTTTCTTT.

A few counts support this clonotype. The CDR3 DNA reads as TGCAGCGTTGAAGATTGGACGGGGGGAGCAAAAGAGACCCAGTACTTC. Translation gives CSVEDWTGGAKETQYF. The chain is built from TRBV29-1 and TRBJ2-5; TRBD2 aligns across 7 bases. V was clipped by 0 bases and J by 3 bases; unmatched bases: 10. The CDR3 contains 16 residues. The germline V gene has CDR1 SQVTM and CDR2 ANQGSEA.

A remark on this clonotype: A much more abundant neighbour one base away suggests this may be a read error. This rearrangement joins TRBV27 to TRBJ1-4; D gene uncertain. Germline CDR1 reads MNHEY; CDR2 reads SMNVEV (reference sequence). The CDR3 has 14 residues. Here the CDR3 DNA reads TGTGCCAGCAGTTTAATGCCAGGCGATGAAAAACTGTATTTT. It encodes CASSLMPGDEKLYF.

The V call is TRBV12-3 or TRBV12-4, the J call TRBJ2-6, with D maybe TRBD2 (5 bases). The CDR3 has 16 residues. Between the trimmed V and J ends, which lost 4 bases and 4 bases, there was a span of 14 bases. CDR3 protein: CASSSPTSPGANVLTF. In DNA form, the CDR3 reads TGTGCCAGCAGTTCCCCAACTAGTCCCGGGGCCAACGTCCTGACTTTC.

The rearrangement links TRBV5-1 to TRBJ2-7, with D possibly TRBD2 on 6 matching bases. This CDR3 is 16 amino acids long. Trimming removed 0 bases at V and 2 bases at J, with 15 bases between. The germline V gene has CDR1 SGHRS and CDR2 YFSETQ. CDR3 loop: CASSLDAGPTAYEQYF. For the CDR3, the DNA is TGCGCCAGCAGCTTGGACGCGGGGCCTACAGCCTACGAGCAGTACTTC.

The chain carries TRBV12-3 or TRBV12-4 and TRBJ2-6; 7 positions match TRBD1. The J segment lost 2 bases and the V segment lost 4 bases, leaving 8 bases of the junction unmatched. The CDR3 contains 17 residues. The CDR3 DNA is TGTGCCAGCAGTTCTACAGGGGACGGAGCTGGGGCCAACGTCCTGACTTTC. Translating gives CASSSTGDGAGANVLTF.

This clonotype has ten or more counts. V gene TRBV29-1 combines with J gene TRBJ1-5; 7 bases match TRBD1. V trimming: 0 bases; J trimming: 9 bases; junction bases outside the gene matches: 2. The CDR3 totals 12 residues. The germline V gene encodes CDR1 SQVTM and CDR2 ANQGSEA. In DNA form, the CDR3 reads TGCAGCGTTGAAGATCAGGGGGGGCCCCAGCATTTT. Residues: CSVEDQGGPQHF.

The table lists this clonotype with a few counts. The rearrangement links TRBV11-2 to TRBJ2-3; 11 bases fit TRBD2. Per germline, CDR1 SGHAT and CDR2 FQNNGV. The V gene end was trimmed by 4 bases and the J gene end by 2 bases; junction bases not matched to a gene: 8. This CDR3 contains 17 residues. CDR3 DNA sequence: TGTGCCAGCAGCTCGCCCCTAGCGGGGGGTAACACAGATACGCAGTATTTT. This sequence encodes CASSSPLAGGNTDTQYF.

Many counts were recorded for this clonotype. The V gene is TRBV2, the J gene TRBJ1-5; D is possibly TRBD1 (5 bases). Germline CDR1 SNHLY, CDR2 FYNNEI. This CDR3 is built from 12 residues. Between the trimmed V and J ends, which lost 7 bases and 10 bases, there was a span of 14 bases. CDR3 bases: TGTGCCAGCAACCTCAACCGGGGCCCCCAGCATTTT. This gives the protein CASNLNRGPQHF.

The V and J genes are TRBV27 and TRBJ2-7; D call uncertain. V was trimmed by 3 bases and J by 0 bases, leaving 6 bases between them. Germline-derived CDR1 and CDR2 are MNHEY and SMNVEV (reference sequence). The CDR3 covers 13 residues. This CDR3 is CASSLRISYEQYF. The CDR3 DNA follows: TGTGCCAGCAGTTTGAGGATCTCCTACGAGCAGTACTTC.

This clonotype showed up just a few times. The rearrangement uses TRBV20-1 and TRBJ1-5, with a weak D call TRBD1 (5 bases). The germline V gene encodes CDR1 DFQATT and CDR2 SNEGSKA (reference sequence). This CDR3 contains 14 residues. Trimming removed 5 bases from V and 3 bases from J, with 14 bases in between. The CDR3 nucleotides are TGCAGTGCTCCTGGGACGGACCTCAATCAGCCCCAGCATTTT. The encoded protein is CSAPGTDLNQPQHF.

This clonotype was seen ten or more times. The chain joins TRBV28 to TRBJ2-3; no reliable D call. Trimming left V 3 bases short and J 2 bases short, with 9 bases between. Germline assignment: CDR1 MDHEN and CDR2 SYDVKM. The CDR3 contains 14 residues. In DNA, the CDR3 is TGTGCCAGCAGTTTCACGGTCCTCACAGATACGCAGTATTTT. Encoded protein: CASSFTVLTDTQYF.

CDR3 sequence: CASSYTGGYLRDSPLHF. As DNA, the CDR3 is TGTGCCAGCAGTTACACAGGGGGCTACCTCCGCGATTCACCCCTCCACTTT. This chain links TRBV6-2 or TRBV6-3 with TRBJ1-6; 9 bases fit TRBD1. J was trimmed by 8 bases and V by 2 bases; bases with no gene match: 10. Germline V CDR1 and CDR2: MNHEY, SVGEGT. The CDR3 consists of 17 residues.

Ten or more counts support this clonotype. The chain is built from TRBV5-6 and TRBJ2-1, with 8 nucleotides matching TRBD2. The trim removed 3 bases at V and 8 bases at J, leaving 7 bases unmatched. Germline CDR1 SGHDT, CDR2 YYEEEE. CDR3 length: 14 amino acids. CDR3 bases: TGTGCCAGCAGCTGGGGGACTAGGGAGGATGAGCAGTTCTTC. This codes for CASSWGTREDEQFF.

V and J are TRBV6-4 and TRBJ1-6; D unresolved. The CDR3 is 13 residues long. The germline CDR1 and CDR2 sequences are MRHNA and SNTAGT. V dropped 3 bases and J dropped 7 bases, with 7 bases sitting between them. The CDR3 here is CASSEFSNSPLHF. In DNA, the CDR3 is TGTGCCAGCAGTGAGTTCTCCAATTCACCCCTCCACTTT.

This clonotype has a count of ten or more. The chain carries TRBV7-8 and TRBJ2-6; D possibly corresponds to TRBD2 (5 bases). Germline CDR1 and CDR2: SGHVS and FQNEAQ. The CDR3 is 19 residues long. Between the trimmed V and J ends, which lost 1 base and 0 bases, there was a span of 16 bases. The CDR3 here is CASSLGGSDIYSGANVLTF. The CDR3 DNA reads TGTGCCAGCAGCTTAGGAGGGTCAGATATATACTCTGGGGCCAACGTCCTGACTTTC.

This clonotype was seen only a few times. CDR3 nucleotide sequence: TGTGCCAGCAGTTTAACCTTGGGGCAGGGCCGCTATGGCTACACCTTC. The encoded protein is CASSLTLGQGRYGYTF. The J gene is TRBJ1-2, the V gene TRBV12-3 or TRBV12-4; TRBD1 is a possible D gene (5 bases). The CDR3 loop spans 16 amino acids. The ends were cut back, 2 bases at V and 4 bases at J, with 17 bases in the middle.